One sample yielded the 4 T cell receptor beta chains listed below, sequenced in a study of post-analysis software for immune sequencing data. Study-level points and caveats: TRBV segments more frequent in patients than in controls numbered roughly 5 and included TRBV5-6, TRBV5-1 and TRBV20-1.

For these receptors, no antigen is known. Unique molecular identifiers were carried by the TCR beta cDNA libraries. MiXCR, applied by TCRdb to the PCR reads, yields one record per CDR3 protein. Seen here are hundreds of thousands of distinct CDR3 sequences, less than 35% observed once, and the top ten hold about 0.5%. Source material: blood. Every receptor here comes from a girl aged 10-17 years with multiple sclerosis.

V is TRBV29-1 and J is TRBJ1-4, with D unclear. There are 11 residues in the CDR3. Per the germline V gene, CDR1 is SQVTM and CDR2 is ANQGSEA. CDR3 region: CMVATNEKLFF. CDR3 DNA: TGCATGGTGGCAACTAATGAAAAACTGTTTTTT.

This clonotype has a handful of counts. CDR3 nucleotides: TGTGCCAGCAGTTACTCGACAGGTCAGCCCCAGCATTTT. This gives the protein CASSYSTGQPQHF. The chain carries TRBV6-2 or TRBV6-3 and TRBJ1-5; TRBD1 is a possible D gene (6 bases). This CDR3 has 13 residues. Trimming shortened V by 0 bases and J by 6 bases, and 6 bases separated the two germline ends. Germline CDR1 is MNHEY and CDR2 is SVGEGT.

Only a few counts were recorded for this clonotype. The chain joins TRBV29-1 to TRBJ2-3; D may be TRBD1 (6 bases). This CDR3 has 13 amino acids. Between the trimmed V and J ends, which lost 6 bases and 0 bases, there was a span of 10 bases. CDR1 is SQVTM and CDR2 is ANQGSEA in the germline V gene. CDR3 residues: CSVQGWSTDTQYF. CDR3 bases: TGCAGCGTCCAGGGGTGGAGCACAGATACGCAGTATTTT.

This clonotype was seen a few times. The chain employs TRBV2 and TRBJ2-1, with TRBD1 matching over 11 bases. The CDR3 loop spans 14 amino acids. The germline gives CDR1 SNHLY, CDR2 FYNNEI. V was pared by 7 bases and J by 9 bases, with 8 bases of the junction left unmatched. CDR3 bases: TGTGCCAGCACCCCGGACAGGGGGCGCAGTGAGCAGTTCTTC. It is translated as CASTPDRGRSEQFF.